This entry concerns a single TCR beta chain. These data come from a study of T cells in Graves' hyperthyroidism and ophthalmopathy. Stable disease denoted Graves' hyperthyroidism without ophthalmopathy progression within 18 months. Patients aged 18 to 65 had newly diagnosed hyperthyroidism lasting under 2 months. Not enrolled were patients with uncontrolled infection, other autoimmune disease, pregnancy or lactation. Diagnosis relied on clinical symptoms, serum thyroxine and TRAb, thyroid ultrasound and orbital computed tomography. The source material, RNA transcripts, was used to amplify TCR beta CDR3 regions. The HTBI set primed first-round TCR CDR3 RT-PCR. TCRdb itself ran the multiplex PCR reads through MiXCR, one entry per CDR3 protein. The sample records about 590,000 distinct CDR3 sequences, about a sixth being singletons. This clonotype was obtained from a woman aged 30 to 39 with Graves' hyperthyroidism. Sequencing used blood.

The CDR3 spells CASSPSGRPNEQYF. CDR3 sequence (DNA): TGTGCCAGCAGCCCTAGCGGGAGGCCCAACGAGCAGTACTTC. The rearrangement links TRBV7-9 to TRBJ2-7; 11 positions agree with TRBD2. Looked up from germline, CDR1 is SEHNR and CDR2 is FQNEAQ (reference sequence). The CDR3 has 14 residues. V trimming: 5 bases; J trimming: 5 bases; junction bases outside the gene matches: 5. Together with reference TRBV7-9 and TRBJ2-7, the CDR3 gives the full variable domain: DTGVSQNPRHKITKRGQNVTFRCDPISEHNRLYWYRQTLGQGPEFLTYFQNEAQLEKSRLLSDRFSAERPKGSFSTLEIQRTEQGDSAMYLCASSPSGRPNEQYFGPGTRLTVT.